The next 9 T cell receptor beta chains were all read from a single sample in a study of a mutant IDH1 vaccine in newly diagnosed glioma. As for time point: week 35, safety follow-up. Vaccine doses each comprised 300 ug of mutant IDH1 20-mer peptide, with topical imiquimod. No antigen has been assigned to these receptors. Sequenced by immunoSEQ multiplex PCR; TCRdb stores in-frame clones only, minus some. The sample has fewer than 45,000 clones; 81% are singletons. Material: PBMCs, obtained from a glioma patient whose treatment included an IDH1 peptide vaccine. The receptor source for this set is a woman in her forties with glioma. Some clones in this sample may be carry-over from other donors' samples.

The chain combines TRBV11-3 with TRBJ2-2; no reliable D call. CDR1 and CDR2 (germline): SGHNT, YENEEA. With 6 bases removed from V and 1 base from J, the gap between germline ends came to 9 bases. This CDR3 contains 14 residues. CDR3 sequence: CASSPSRNTGELFF. The CDR3 nucleotides read TGTGCCAGCAGTCCCTCAAGGAACACCGGGGAGCTGTTTTTT.

The rearrangement joins TRBV7-8 to TRBJ1-5, with D maybe TRBD1 (6 bases). The CDR3 sequence is 17 residues long. The V gene's germline CDR1 is SGHVS and CDR2 FQNEAQ. V lost 5 bases and J lost 0, with 17 bases in between. CDR3 DNA: TGTGCCAGCAGCCTATATCGGGGGCGATTTAGCAATCAGCCCCAGCATTTT. This gives the protein CASSLYRGRFSNQPQHF.

J is TRBJ1-1 and V is TRBV5-8; no reliable D call. This CDR3 is built from 13 residues. V was trimmed by 1 base and J by 7 bases, leaving 11 bases between them. Germline V gives CDR1 SGHTS, CDR2 YDEGEE. The DNA of the CDR3 is TGTGCCAGCAGCTTGTTGAAAGGTTTTGAAGCTTTCTTT. Its translation: CASSLLKGFEAFF.

V is TRBV5-4 and J is TRBJ2-7; TRBD1 might be the D (6 bases). The V gene lost 3 bases and the J gene lost 12 bases, with 16 bases spanning the gap. Per the germline V gene, CDR1 is SGHNT and CDR2 is YYREEE (reference sequence). This CDR3 spans 12 amino acids. The CDR3 loop is CASSSGQYNPYF. The CDR3 nucleotides are TGTGCCAGCAGCTCCGGACAGTACAATCCGTACTTC.

This clone appeared a single time. The rearrangement joins TRBV4-2 to TRBJ1-6; D uncertain. The CDR3 length is 12 residues. Looked up from germline, CDR1 is LGHNA and CDR2 is YNFKEQ. The V end lost 1 base, the J end lost 6 bases, and 1 base lay between the germline ends. The CDR3 loop is CASSQANSPLHF. The CDR3 nucleotides read TGTGCCAGCAGCCAAGCTAATTCACCCCTCCACTTT.

In DNA, the CDR3 is TGTGCCAGCAGTGACAGGGGTCTTTTGAACACTGAAGCTTTCTTT. Translation gives CASSDRGLLNTEAFF. This chain uses TRBV6-1 with TRBJ1-1, with D possibly TRBD1 on 6 matching bases. The V gene's germline CDR1 is MNHNS and CDR2 SASEGT. V was clipped by 3 bases and J by 0 bases, with 11 bases between them. The CDR3 runs to 15 residues.

The chain carries TRBV28 and TRBJ1-4; 7 nucleotides align to TRBD1. The germline V gene encodes CDR1 MDHEN and CDR2 SYDVKM. V shed 8 bases, J shed 8 bases, and the junction held 14 bases outside the gene matches. This CDR3 has 15 amino acids. The CDR3 bases are TGTGCCAGCTTCTTGGGCTCACAGGGGAACGAAAAACTGTTTTTT. It yields the protein CASFLGSQGNEKLFF. Together with reference TRBV28 and TRBJ1-4, the CDR3 gives the full variable domain: DVKVTQSSRYLVKRTGEKVFLECVQDMDHENMFWYRQDPGLGLRLIYFSYDVKMKEKGDIPEGYSVSREKKERFSLILESASTNQTSMYLCASFLGSQGNEKLFFGSGTQLSVL.

The CDR3 DNA follows: TGTGCCAGCAGTGACTCGACAGGGCAAAACACCGGGGAGCTGTTTTTT. This sequence encodes CASSDSTGQNTGELFF. The V call is TRBV6-4, the J call TRBJ2-2, with 7 bases identical to TRBD1. This CDR3 spans 16 amino acids. J lost 2 bases, V lost 0 bases, and 3 bases had no gene match. CDR1 is MRHNA and CDR2 is SNTAGT in the germline V gene.

The chain joins TRBV28 to TRBJ2-3; 8 bases fit TRBD2. The V gene's germline CDR1 is MDHEN and CDR2 SYDVKM. This CDR3 is built from 15 residues. V gave up 6 bases and J gave up 2 bases; unmatched junction bases: 7. The CDR3 nucleotides are TGTGCCAGCAGGTCGACTAGCGTACTCACAGATACGCAGTATTTT. Its protein is CASRSTSVLTDTQYF.